Listed below are T cell receptor beta chains from one sample, sequenced in a study of blood T cell repertoires in COVID-19. Sequenced by immunoSEQ multiplex PCR; TCRdb stores in-frame clones only, minus some. This table has around 170,000 clones, 70% to 90% appearing once. The sequencing input was peripheral blood. These receptors came from a woman aged 25 to 45 with acute or convalescent COVID-19. CDR3s include the opening cysteine and the closing phenylalanine or tryptophan. A D gene is named only where the DNA matches it firmly. Clone size is not always given. Where it is, it says once, few, many or a class for expanded clones.

TRBD1,12,.,TRBJ2-7,TRBV18,TGTGCCAGCTCTATGGACAGGGCCGAGCAGTACTTC,CASSMDRAEQYF
.,14,.,TRBJ2-5,TRBV9,TGTGCCAGCAGCATCGGGACTCAAGGGGAGACCCAGTACTTC,CASSIGTQGETQYF
.,14,.,TRBJ1-2,TRBV2,TGTGCCAGCAGTGTGGTCAGGGGAAACTATGGCTACACCTTC,CASSVVRGNYGYTF
.,13,few,TRBJ2-7,TRBV27,TGTGCCAGCAGTTTATCAGTTCAGAACGAGCAGTACTTC,CASSLSVQNEQYF
.,15,.,TRBJ1-4,TRBV7-9,TGTGCCAGCAGCTCCCCCCGGGGGGCGAATGAAAAACTGTTTTTT,CASSSPRGANEKLFF
.,13,.,TRBJ2-7,TRBV20-1,TGCAGTGCTAGTCCCAGCGGCTCCTACGAGCAGTACTTC,CSASPSGSYEQYF
TRBD2,14,.,TRBJ2-3,TRBV30,TGTGCCTGGACCCCAGGCCGGGGGGGAGATACGCAGTATTTT,CAWTPGRGGDTQYF
TRBD2,14,.,TRBJ2-1,TRBV7-2,TGTGCCAGCAGCTCCCGGACTAGCGGGGGGGAGCAGTTCTTC,CASSSRTSGGEQFF
.,14,.,TRBJ2-1,TRBV7-2,TGTGCCAGCAGCTTCGGGAGATCCTACAATGAGCAGTTCTTC,CASSFGRSYNEQFF
TRBD1,15,.,TRBJ1-5,TRBV19,TGTGCCAGTAGCCAATCAGGGGGAAGCAATCAGCCCCAGCATTTT,CASSQSGGSNQPQHF
TRBD2,16,.,TRBJ2-3,TRBV7-2,TGTGCCAGCAGCTTTGGGCTAGCGGGAGTGCAAGATACGCAGTATTTT,CASSFGLAGVQDTQYF
.,14,once,TRBJ2-3,TRBV7-8,TGTGCCAGCAGCTTAGTCAGGGTACCAGATACGCAGTATTTT,CASSLVRVPDTQYF
.,14,.,TRBJ2-1,TRBV5-1,TGCGCCAGCACGTCAGCGGGTGGATACAATGAGCAGTTCTTC,CASTSAGGYNEQFF
TRBD1,13,once,TRBJ1-6,TRBV5-1,TGCGCCAGCAGGGAACAGGGGGATTCACCCCTCCACTTT,CASREQGDSPLHF
TRBD2,15,.,TRBJ2-1,TRBV18,TGTGCCAGCTCACTTGGACTAGCGGGCCACAATGAGCAGTTCTTC,CASSLGLAGHNEQFF
.,14,.,TRBJ2-5,TRBV30,TGTGCCCGCAGTTCGGGGATAGCCGAAGAGACCCAGTACTTC,CARSSGIAEETQYF
.,13,few,TRBJ2-7,TRBV7-9,TGTGCCAGCAGCTTAGGTTCAGACTACGAGCAGTACTTC,CASSLGSDYEQYF
TRBD2,18,.,TRBJ2-1,TRBV6-2/TRBV6-3,TGTGCCAGCAGTTACTCGCGACTGAGGGTAGCGGGGAACAATGAGCAGTTCTTC,CASSYSRLRVAGNNEQFF
.,12,.,TRBJ2-1,TRBV12-3/TRBV12-4,TGTGCCAGCAGGGACTTTTACAATGAGCAGTTCTTC,CASRDFYNEQFF
TRBD1,13,.,TRBJ2-7,TRBV27,TGTGCCAGCAGTCCGGGACAGTCCTACGAGCAGTACTTC,CASSPGQSYEQYF
TRBD1,14,.,TRBJ1-2,TRBV5-1,TGCGCCAGCAGCTTCGACAGGGTTGGCTATGGCTACACCTTC,CASSFDRVGYGYTF
TRBD2,18,.,TRBJ2-4,TRBV2,TGTGCCAGCAGTGAAACCCCGACTAGCGGGAAAATAAAAAACATTCAGTACTTC,CASSETPTSGKIKNIQYF
.,15,.,TRBJ2-1,TRBV3-1/TRBV3-2,TGTGCCAGCAGTCCTTGGGGGCTGTCCTACAATGAGCAGTTCTTC,CASSPWGLSYNEQFF
.,13,.,TRBJ2-7,TRBV5-1,TGCGCCAGCAGCTTGAGGAGCTCCTACGAGCAGTACTTC,CASSLRSSYEQYF
.,13,.,TRBJ2-5,TRBV28,TGTGCCAGCAGTTCCTACAGGGAAGAGACCCAGTACTTC,CASSSYREETQYF
.,14,.,TRBJ1-1,TRBV4-2,TGTGCCAGCAGCCAAGATAGATGGAACACTGAAGCTTTCTTT,CASSQDRWNTEAFF
.,12,.,TRBJ2-7,TRBV30,TGTGCCTGGAGTTTAACATCGTACGAGCAGTACTTC,CAWSLTSYEQYF
.,13,.,TRBJ2-4,TRBV5-1,TGCGCCAGCAGTGGGGAGGCCAGTGACATTCAGTACTTC,CASSGEASDIQYF
TRBD1,13,once,TRBJ1-2,TRBV10-3,TGTGCCATCCGACCTACAGGGGTCGATGGCTACACCTTC,CAIRPTGVDGYTF
.,17,.,TRBJ2-3,TRBV19,TGTGCCAGTAGTATTCCCGGGACTGGGCCTAGCACAGATACGCAGTATTTT,CASSIPGTGPSTDTQYF
.,19,.,TRBJ1-4,TRBV5-6,TGTGCCAGCAGTCGTAACCACTACAGGGTCGGAATAGAGAGGGAAAAACTGTTTTTT,CASSRNHYRVGIEREKLFF
.,14,.,TRBJ2-5,TRBV7-2,TGTGCCAGCAGCTCTCCCGCGGGGATAGAGACCCAGTACTTC,CASSSPAGIETQYF
.,15,.,TRBJ1-1,TRBV4-1,TGCGCCAGCAGCCAAGTGCCCGGGGAGAACACTGAAGCTTTCTTT,CASSQVPGENTEAFF
.,14,.,TRBJ2-5,TRBV5-1,TGCGCCAGCAGCCAGGACAGTCCCCAAGAGACCCAGTACTTC,CASSQDSPQETQYF